These 25 T cell receptor beta chains share one sample of origin, sequenced in a study of blood T cell repertoires in COVID-19. TCRdb's table, derived via immunoSEQ multiplex PCR, lists solely in-frame clones and lacks some. The sample includes around 430,000 clones, 88% of them seen just once. The sequenced material came from peripheral blood. The receptors stem from a woman between 50 and 59 years old with COVID-19, enrolled during active disease.

The gene calls are TRBV28 and TRBJ1-1; 8 bases agree with TRBD1. V lost 2 bases and J lost 8; bases outside the gene matches: 7. CDR1 and CDR2 from the germline V gene are MDHEN and SYDVKM. The CDR3 length is 14 residues. CDR3 nucleotide sequence: TGTGCCAGCAGTTTAACCCCAGGGGGCGCAGAAGCTTTCTTT. It codes for CASSLTPGGAEAFF. The whole variable domain, remainder taken from reference TRBV28 and TRBJ1-1, is DVKVTQSSRYLVKRTGEKVFLECVQDMDHENMFWYRQDPGLGLRLIYFSYDVKMKEKGDIPEGYSVSREKKERFSLILESASTNQTSMYLCASSLTPGGAEAFFGQGTRLTVV.

V usage is TRBV6-5 and J usage is TRBJ1-4; 8 positions agree with TRBD1. The germline CDR1 and CDR2 sequences are MNHEY and SVGAGI. V lost 5 bases, J lost 5 bases, and 4 bases stayed unmatched. CDR3 length: 14 residues. This CDR3 reads CASSPDRANEKLFF. As DNA, the CDR3 is TGTGCCAGCAGTCCGGACAGGGCAAATGAAAAACTGTTTTTT.

The rearrangement links TRBV28 to TRBJ1-5, with D perhaps matching TRBD1 (5 bases). Germline loops: CDR1 MDHEN, CDR2 SYDVKM. The CDR3 has 14 amino acids. V lost 5 bases, J lost 3 bases, and 11 bases lay in between. The DNA for the CDR3 is TGTGCCAGCAGTCTCAGGGTTAACAATCAGCCCCAGCATTTT. It yields the protein CASSLRVNNQPQHF.

V is TRBV19 and J is TRBJ1-4; D remains ambiguous. Germline V gene sequence: CDR1 LNHDA, CDR2 SQIVND (reference sequence). V gave up 5 bases and J gave up 0 bases, with 13 bases separating them. CDR3 size: 16 residues. CDR3 DNA sequence: TGTGCCAGTAGTCCCCGCCTCACTGCAACTAATGAAAAACTGTTTTTT. This sequence encodes CASSPRLTATNEKLFF.

The chain recombines TRBV5-1 with TRBJ2-2; no reliable D call. CDR1 is SGHRS and CDR2 is YFSETQ in the germline V gene. Trimming took 0 bases from V and 0 from J, leaving 3 bases between them. The CDR3 spans 14 residues. The CDR3 DNA sequence: TGCGCCAGCAGCTTGGACTCGAACACCGGGGAGCTGTTTTTT. Translating it yields CASSLDSNTGELFF.

The chain is built from TRBV2 and TRBJ1-1, with 9 bases identical to TRBD1. The CDR3 runs to 13 residues. Trimming cost V 11 bases and J 5 bases; bases outside gene matches: 9. Looked up from germline, CDR1 is SNHLY and CDR2 is FYNNEI. For the CDR3, the DNA is TGTGCCTGGGGACAGGGAAAATGGACTGAAGCTTTCTTT. Translating gives CAWGQGKWTEAFF.

This clone has a handful of counts. This sequence joins TRBV27 and TRBJ1-1; the match to TRBD1 covers 10 bases. This CDR3 spans 15 amino acids. Germline V CDR1 and CDR2: MNHEY, SMNVEV (reference sequence). V dropped 5 bases and J dropped 3; count of bases not matched to a gene: 6. The chain's CDR3 is CASSRRTGGDTEAFF. CDR3 DNA: TGTGCCAGCAGTCGACGGACAGGGGGGGACACTGAAGCTTTCTTT.

This chain connects TRBV29-1 to TRBJ2-3; 12 bases fit TRBD2. The CDR3 has 14 residues. Germline V lookup: CDR1 SQVTM, CDR2 ANQGSEA. The trim removed 5 bases at V and 7 bases at J, leaving 7 bases unmatched. Written as DNA, the CDR3 is TGCAGCGTTCTCCTAGCGGGGGGGCCGAATACGCAGTATTTT. Translated: CSVLLAGGPNTQYF.

This clone has only one observation. The V and J genes are TRBV29-1 and TRBJ2-1; D may be TRBD1 (5 bases). Germline CDR1 SQVTM, CDR2 ANQGSEA. The CDR3 has 12 residues. CDR3 residues: CKGQVEDNEQFF. The CDR3 nucleotides read TGCAAGGGGCAGGTTGAGGACAATGAGCAGTTCTTC.

This clone was picked up a small number of times. This chain connects TRBV4-1 to TRBJ1-6, with unresolved D. The V and J ends lost 4 bases and 0 bases respectively, with 13 bases between them. Germline assignment: CDR1 MGHRA and CDR2 YSYEKL. The CDR3 has 17 residues. CDR3 sequence (DNA): TGCGCCAGCAGCCGAACGCAGTCCAGCTCCTATAATTCACCCCTCCACTTT. Protein sequence: CASSRTQSSSYNSPLHF.

This chain links TRBV10-3 with TRBJ2-3, with D perhaps matching TRBD1 (6 bases). The CDR3 length is 15 residues. V dropped 7 bases and J dropped 2 bases, with 16 bases sitting between them. Germline V CDR1 and CDR2: ENHRY, SYGVKD. The CDR3 here is CAIKLDRGHTDTQYF. The CDR3 DNA sequence: TGTGCCATCAAGCTGGACAGAGGCCACACAGATACGCAGTATTTT.

The rearrangement links TRBV19 to TRBJ2-1; 9 bases align to TRBD1. CDR3 size: 15 residues. Germline CDR1 and CDR2: LNHDA and SQIVND (reference sequence). After removal of 3 bases from V and 6 bases from J, the junction contained 6 bases not matched to a gene. For the CDR3, the DNA is TGTGCCAGTAGTATCCAGCGACAGGGGGTCAATGAGCAGTTCTTC. Translation gives CASSIQRQGVNEQFF.

V and J are TRBV7-9 and TRBJ1-5; D is unclear. Germline CDR1 reads SEHNR; CDR2 reads FQNEAQ (reference sequence). V was shortened by 0 bases and J by 10 bases, with 10 bases between the two germline ends. CDR3 length: 13 amino acids. The CDR3 reads CASSLAAERPQHF. DNA of the CDR3: TGTGCCAGCAGCTTAGCGGCAGAGCGACCCCAGCATTTT.

The chain recombines TRBV7-6 with TRBJ2-1; 10 bases agree with TRBD2. The CDR3 runs to 16 residues. Germline assignment: CDR1 SGHVS and CDR2 FNYEAQ. The trim removed 5 bases at V and 9 bases at J, leaving 13 bases unmatched. The CDR3 here is CASSLGVIAGGGEQFF. The CDR3, as DNA: TGTGCCAGCAGCCTTGGGGTTATAGCGGGGGGCGGTGAGCAGTTCTTC.

V usage is TRBV28 and J usage is TRBJ1-1, with a tentative D call TRBD1 (5 bases). The CDR3 is 11 amino acids. The V gene lost 5 bases and the J gene lost 11 bases, with 12 bases spanning the gap. Germline V lookup: CDR1 MDHEN, CDR2 SYDVKM. This CDR3 is CASSRGERAFF. The CDR3 DNA reads TGTGCCAGCAGTCGGGGGGAGCGCGCTTTCTTT.

This CDR3 reads CASSIPSGDTIYF. The CDR3 DNA sequence: TGTGCCAGCAGTATACCCTCAGGGGACACCATATATTTT. This chain joins TRBV28 and TRBJ1-3, with D possibly matching TRBD1 (6 bases). CDR3 length: 13 residues. Per germline, CDR1 MDHEN and CDR2 SYDVKM. Deletions cut 5 bases from V and 8 bases from J, with 13 bases between.

Only a few counts were recorded for this clone. The V gene is TRBV5-6, the J gene TRBJ1-2; unclear D gene. CDR3 length: 14 amino acids. V lost 2 bases and J lost 1, with 9 bases in between. CDR1 is SGHDT and CDR2 is YYEEEE in the germline V gene. This CDR3 reads CASSFPANNYGYTF. The CDR3 nucleotides are TGTGCCAGCAGCTTCCCCGCTAATAACTATGGCTACACCTTC.

This clone came up a few times. This sequence joins TRBV7-8 and TRBJ1-1; 7 nucleotides align to TRBD1. CDR3 length equals 13 residues. J lost 6 bases, V lost 4 bases, and 5 bases had no gene match. Germline CDR1 and CDR2: SGHVS and FQNEAQ. CDR3 in DNA: TGTGCCAGCAGCTCCCGACAGGGCCCTGAAGCTTTCTTT. Its translation: CASSSRQGPEAFF.

The rearrangement joins TRBV5-1 to TRBJ2-7; 7 bases line up with TRBD2. Losses at the gene ends were 5 bases for V and 2 bases for J; bases not matched to a gene: 19. CDR3 length: 18 amino acids. Germline values: CDR1 SGHRS, CDR2 YFSETQ. DNA of the CDR3: TGCGCCAGCAGAGCGGGGCTGGAAGGTGTGGTTAAAGCCTACGAGCAGTACTTC. Translated: CASRAGLEGVVKAYEQYF.

This chain joins TRBV28 and TRBJ2-5, with 13 bases fitting TRBD2. CDR1 is MDHEN, CDR2 SYDVKM, per germline. There are 16 residues in the CDR3. V was pared by 6 bases and J by 7 bases, with 11 bases of the junction left unmatched. CDR3 in amino acids: CASSLGLAGAELTQYF. In nucleotides, the CDR3 is TGTGCCAGCAGCCTTGGACTAGCGGGGGCCGAGCTGACCCAGTACTTC.

This clone was counted a few times. The chain has TRBV5-1 and TRBJ2-7, with 7 nucleotides matching TRBD1. There are 15 residues in the CDR3. The trim removed 4 bases at V and 6 bases at J, leaving 13 bases unmatched. CDR1 is SGHRS, CDR2 YFSETQ, per germline. The CDR3 DNA is TGCGCCAGCAGCCCAACTAACAGGGGAGTCGGCGAGCAGTACTTC. Its translation is CASSPTNRGVGEQYF.

The rearrangement joins TRBV6-5 to TRBJ1-2; D is undetermined. V lost 10 bases and J lost 11, with 14 bases in between. The CDR3 length is 10 residues. Germline-derived CDR1 and CDR2 are MNHEY and SVGAGI. This CDR3 reads CATLTAGYTF. CDR3 DNA sequence: TGTGCCACCCTGACGGCGGGGTACACCTTC.

This chain connects TRBV19 to TRBJ1-6; 8 bases map to TRBD1. The CDR3 is made up of 16 amino acids. CDR1 LNHDA and CDR2 SQIVND come from the germline V gene (reference sequence). With V trimmed by 4 bases and J by 7 bases, 9 bases remained unmatched. CDR3 in DNA: TGTGCCAGTAGTAGAGCCTCAGGGGGCGGGAATTCACCCCTCCACTTT. It translates to CASSRASGGGNSPLHF.

The gene calls are TRBV10-3 and TRBJ2-7, with D perhaps matching TRBD1 (5 bases). The CDR3 has 16 residues. Germline V gene data show CDR1 as ENHRY and CDR2 as SYGVKD. V was cut by 2 bases and J by 1 base, with 15 bases left in between. As DNA, the CDR3 is TGTGCCATCAGTGAGGGTTCGGGCAGGGATTCCTACGAGCAGTACTTC. Translation: CAISEGSGRDSYEQYF.

The chain is built from TRBV19 and TRBJ1-1; TRBD1 is a possible D gene (5 bases). The V end was cut by 3 bases, the J end by 4 bases, with 15 bases between. The CDR3 loop spans 15 amino acids. The germline V gene has CDR1 LNHDA and CDR2 SQIVND (reference sequence). The CDR3 here is CASSIVPGLGTEAFF. In DNA form, the CDR3 reads TGTGCCAGTAGTATCGTGCCAGGGCTGGGCACTGAAGCTTTCTTT.